This TCR beta chain was profiled in a study of OX40 agonist ivuxolimab in advanced cancers. In the study overall: Patients received ivuxolimab, an agonistic anti-OX40 (CD134) antibody. Three patients showed partial responses: one hepatocellular carcinoma and two cutaneous melanoma cases.

Whole-study findings and limits: CD4+ and CD8+ T cells in blood underwent clonal expansion by week 6 at 0.1 to 3.0 mg/kg.

Here immunoSEQ multiplex PCR was the method, and the copy in TCRdb shows in-frame clones only, minus some. There are tens of thousands of clones in the sample; approximately 85% occur only once, and about 5.5% lies in the top ten. Comments on this clone: Its antigen is as yet unknown.

Sampled blood was obtained at baseline, cycle 4 day 1, and cycle 7 day 1. V was pared by 8 bases and J by 1 base, with 11 bases between. The CDR3 is 13 amino acids. Germline CDR1 and CDR2: SGHTA and FQGTGA. This receptor was identified in an adult with an advanced solid tumor such as melanoma, head and neck, liver or kidney cancer. The sample consisted of CD4+ or CD8+ T cells sorted from blood, taken in a trial of the OX40 agonist ivuxolimab. The V gene is TRBV7-3, the J gene TRBJ2-5; D possibly matches TRBD1 or TRBD2 (5 bases each). CDR3 protein: CASASGTQETQYF. Here the CDR3 DNA reads TGTGCCAGCGCCTCCGGGACCCAAGAGACCCAGTACTTC.